The rows below give T cell receptor beta chains drawn from one sample of a study of blood T cell repertoires in COVID-19. Here immunoSEQ multiplex PCR was the method, and the copy in TCRdb shows in-frame clones only, minus some. The sample shows some 120,000 clones, more than 80% of them seen only once. The sequenced material came from peripheral blood. The receptors shown here come from a human donor in a cohort sampled during active COVID-19. The CDR3 runs from the conserved cysteine through the conserved F or W. D genes are given only for firm matches. The size field is filled for only some rows; it gives once, few, many or a size class.

d_call j_call clone_size v_call cdr3_nt cdr3_aa
TRBD1 TRBJ2-7 . TRBV5-1 TGCGCCAGCAGCTTGGCCGGCAGGGGGCGGTACGAGCAGTACTTC CASSLAGRGRYEQYF
TRBD2 TRBJ2-3 . TRBV28 TGTGCCAGCAGTTTATGGGTCGCGGGAGAAACAGATACGCAGTATTTT CASSLWVAGETDTQYF
TRBD1 TRBJ1-4 once TRBV7-2 TGTGCCAGCAGCATTTACAGGGGGCTTACTGAAAAACTGTTTTTT CASSIYRGLTEKLFF
TRBD1 TRBJ2-7 . TRBV19 TGTGCCAGTACCATCGGCTCGACAGGGGGGGGCGAGCAGTACTTC CASTIGSTGGGEQYF
. TRBJ1-1 . TRBV3-1/TRBV3-2 TGTGCCAGCAGCTCCCGACTGCTGAACACTGAAGCTTTCTTT CASSSRLLNTEAFF
TRBD2 TRBJ2-1 . TRBV30 TGTGCCTGGTCTAGGGGAGGGGAAGCCTACAATGAGCAGTTCTTC CAWSRGGEAYNEQFF
TRBD2 TRBJ2-5 . TRBV7-6 TGTGCCAGCAGACAACTAGCGGGGGTTAGCGAGACCCAGTACTTC CASRQLAGVSETQYF
. TRBJ2-6 . TRBV19 TGTGCCAGTATGGAATCGCCAGGGGCGCCCGGGGCCAACGTCCTGACTTTC CASMESPGAPGANVLTF
. TRBJ1-2 . TRBV28 TGTGCCAGCATCGCAGCGATAGAAAATGGCTACACCTTC CASIAAIENGYTF
. TRBJ2-7 . TRBV20-1 TGCAGTGCTAGCAGGGGTTACGAGCAGTACTTC CSASRGYEQYF
. TRBJ1-5 . TRBV15 TGTGCCACCAGCAGAGATAACGGACTACAGGACCAGCCCCAGCATTTT CATSRDNGLQDQPQHF
TRBD1 TRBJ1-2 many TRBV6-6 TGTGCCAGCAGTAGCGGGACAGGAGACACCTTC CASSSGTGDTF
. TRBJ1-4 . TRBV19 TGTGCCAGTAGTATTTATGGAGGGATTGGCGAAAAACTGTTTTTT CASSIYGGIGEKLFF
TRBD2 TRBJ2-7 once TRBV4-1 TGCGCCAGCAGCTCCACTAGCGGGAGTATCTACTTC CASSSTSGSIYF
. TRBJ2-5 . TRBV7-8 TGTGCCAGCAGCTTCCGAGTTGGCGGATACCAAGAGACCCAGTACTTC CASSFRVGGYQETQYF
. TRBJ1-4 . TRBV5-1 TGCGCCAGCAGCTTGGTTCAGGGGAGTGAAAAACTGTTTTTT CASSLVQGSEKLFF